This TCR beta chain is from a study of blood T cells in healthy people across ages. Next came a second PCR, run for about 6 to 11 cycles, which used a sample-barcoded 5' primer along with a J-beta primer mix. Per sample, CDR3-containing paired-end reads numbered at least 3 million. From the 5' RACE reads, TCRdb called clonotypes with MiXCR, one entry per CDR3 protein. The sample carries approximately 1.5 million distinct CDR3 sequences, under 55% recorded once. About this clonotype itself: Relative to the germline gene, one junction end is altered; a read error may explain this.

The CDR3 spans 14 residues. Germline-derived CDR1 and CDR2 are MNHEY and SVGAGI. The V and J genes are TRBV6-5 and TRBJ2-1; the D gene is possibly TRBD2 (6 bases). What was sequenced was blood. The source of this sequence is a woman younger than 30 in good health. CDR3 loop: CASRRRDSHNEQFF. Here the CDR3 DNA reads TGTGCCAGCAGGCGACGGGACTCCCACAATGAGCAGTTCTTC.